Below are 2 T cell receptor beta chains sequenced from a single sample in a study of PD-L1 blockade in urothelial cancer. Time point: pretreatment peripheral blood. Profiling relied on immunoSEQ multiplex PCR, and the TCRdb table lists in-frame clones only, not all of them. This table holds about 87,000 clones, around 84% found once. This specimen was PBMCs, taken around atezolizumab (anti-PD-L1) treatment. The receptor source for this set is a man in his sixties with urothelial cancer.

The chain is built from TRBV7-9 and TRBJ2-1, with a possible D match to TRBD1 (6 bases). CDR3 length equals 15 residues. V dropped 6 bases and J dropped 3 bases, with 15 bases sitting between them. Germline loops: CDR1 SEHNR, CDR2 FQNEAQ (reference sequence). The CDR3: CASSFDRTDYNEQFF. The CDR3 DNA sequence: TGTGCCAGCAGTTTCGACAGGACTGACTACAATGAGCAGTTCTTC.

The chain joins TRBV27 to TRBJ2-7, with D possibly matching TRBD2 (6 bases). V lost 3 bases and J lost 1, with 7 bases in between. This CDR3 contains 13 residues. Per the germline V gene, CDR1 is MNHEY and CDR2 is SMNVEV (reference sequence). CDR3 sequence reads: CASSLGLSYEQYF. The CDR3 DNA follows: TGTGCCAGCAGTTTGGGACTGTCCTACGAGCAGTACTTC.